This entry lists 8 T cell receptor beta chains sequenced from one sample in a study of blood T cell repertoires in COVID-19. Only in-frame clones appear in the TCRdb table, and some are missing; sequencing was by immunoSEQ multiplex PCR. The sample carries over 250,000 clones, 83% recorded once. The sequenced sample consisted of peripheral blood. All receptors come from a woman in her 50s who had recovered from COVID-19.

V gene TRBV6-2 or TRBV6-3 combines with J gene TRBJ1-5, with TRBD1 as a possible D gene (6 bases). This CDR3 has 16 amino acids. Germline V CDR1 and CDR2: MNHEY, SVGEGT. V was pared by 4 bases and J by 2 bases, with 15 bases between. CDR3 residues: CASSSNRARGNQPQHF. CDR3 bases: TGTGCCAGCAGTTCCAACAGGGCCCGCGGCAATCAGCCCCAGCATTTT.

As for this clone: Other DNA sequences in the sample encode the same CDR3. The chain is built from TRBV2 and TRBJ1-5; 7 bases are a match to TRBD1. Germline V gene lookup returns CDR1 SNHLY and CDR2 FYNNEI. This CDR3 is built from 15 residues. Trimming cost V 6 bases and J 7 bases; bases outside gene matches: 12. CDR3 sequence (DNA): TGTGCCAGCAGCAAGAACCGGGACAGAGGACAGCCCCAGCATTTT. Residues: CASSKNRDRGQPQHF.

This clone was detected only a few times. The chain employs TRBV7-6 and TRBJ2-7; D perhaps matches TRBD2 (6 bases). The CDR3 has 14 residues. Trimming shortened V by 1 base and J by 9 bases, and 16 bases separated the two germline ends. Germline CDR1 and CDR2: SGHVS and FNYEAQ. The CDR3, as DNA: TGTGCCAGCAGCTTAGGGACCGGGACTCGAACGCAGTACTTC. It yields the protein CASSLGTGTRTQYF.

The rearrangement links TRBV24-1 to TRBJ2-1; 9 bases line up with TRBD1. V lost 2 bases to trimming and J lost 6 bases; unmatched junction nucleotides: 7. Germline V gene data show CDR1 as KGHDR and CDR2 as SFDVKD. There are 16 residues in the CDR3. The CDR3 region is CATSDWGQGRVNEQFF. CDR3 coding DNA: TGTGCCACCAGTGATTGGGGACAGGGTAGGGTCAATGAGCAGTTCTTC.

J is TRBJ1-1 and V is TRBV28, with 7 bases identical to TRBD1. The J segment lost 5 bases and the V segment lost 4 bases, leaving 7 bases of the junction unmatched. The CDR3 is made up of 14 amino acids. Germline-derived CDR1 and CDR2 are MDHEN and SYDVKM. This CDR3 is CASSSTGKVTEAFF. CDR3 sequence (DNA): TGTGCCAGCAGTTCGACAGGGAAGGTGACTGAAGCTTTCTTT.

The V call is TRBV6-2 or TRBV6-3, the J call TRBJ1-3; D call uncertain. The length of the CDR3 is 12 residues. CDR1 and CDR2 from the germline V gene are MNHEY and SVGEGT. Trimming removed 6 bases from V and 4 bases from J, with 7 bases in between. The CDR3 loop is CASSREGNTIYF. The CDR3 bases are TGTGCCAGCAGCCGAGAAGGAAACACCATATATTTT.

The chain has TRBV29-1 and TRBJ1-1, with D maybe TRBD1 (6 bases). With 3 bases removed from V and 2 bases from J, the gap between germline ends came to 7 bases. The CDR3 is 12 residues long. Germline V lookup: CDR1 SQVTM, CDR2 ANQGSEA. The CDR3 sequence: CSVDRGNTEAFF. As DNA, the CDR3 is TGCAGCGTTGACAGGGGCAACACTGAAGCTTTCTTT.

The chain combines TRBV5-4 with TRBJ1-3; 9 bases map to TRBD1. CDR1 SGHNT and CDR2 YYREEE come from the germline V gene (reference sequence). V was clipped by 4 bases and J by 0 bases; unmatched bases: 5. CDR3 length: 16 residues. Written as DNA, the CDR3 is TGTGCCAGCAGCCCAGGGACAGGGCGCTCTGGAAACACCATATATTTT. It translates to CASSPGTGRSGNTIYF.